The TCR beta chain described here comes from a study of T-cell reconstitution after alpha-beta-depleted transplantation in children. TCRbeta library construction was performed incorporating unique molecular identifiers. TCRdb reprocessed the PCR reads with MiXCR, giving one entry per CDR3 protein. The sample lists 350,000 to 450,000 distinct CDR3 sequences, approximately 12% occurring once. This clonotype has a handful of counts. The trim removed 8 bases at V and 1 base at J, leaving 6 bases unmatched. The length of the CDR3 is 14 residues. Germline V gene lookup returns CDR1 LNHDA and CDR2 SQIVND (reference sequence).

The sample in question was PBMCs, obtained from the stem cell graft. The V and J genes are TRBV19 and TRBJ1-1; TRBD1 aligns across 8 bases. The sequence was collected from a human donor who donated a stem cell graft to a child with Fanconi anemia. CDR3 sequence: CASRRTGSNTEAFF. The CDR3 DNA reads as TGTGCCAGTCGACGGACAGGGTCGAACACTGAAGCTTTCTTT.